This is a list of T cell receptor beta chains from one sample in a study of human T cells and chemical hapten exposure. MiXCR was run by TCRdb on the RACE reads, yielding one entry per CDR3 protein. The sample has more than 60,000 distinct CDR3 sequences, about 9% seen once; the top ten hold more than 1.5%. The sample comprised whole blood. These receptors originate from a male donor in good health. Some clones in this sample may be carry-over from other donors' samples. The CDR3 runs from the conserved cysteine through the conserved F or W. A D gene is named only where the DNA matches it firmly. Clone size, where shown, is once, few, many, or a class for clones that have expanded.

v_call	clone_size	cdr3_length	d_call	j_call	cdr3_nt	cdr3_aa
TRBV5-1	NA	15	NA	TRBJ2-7	TGCGCCAGCAGCCCGGACACCGGTCCCTCCTACGAGCAGTACTTC	CASSPDTGPSYEQYF
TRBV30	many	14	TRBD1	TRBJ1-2	TGTGCCTGGAGTGTCTCAGGGGGCGGCTATGGCTACACCTTC	CAWSVSGGGYGYTF
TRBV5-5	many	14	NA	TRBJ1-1	TGTGCCAGCAGCTACCCGACGGGAAGTACTGAAGCTTTCTTT	CASSYPTGSTEAFF
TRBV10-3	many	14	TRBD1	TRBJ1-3	TGTGCCATCAGGCGACAGGGGATATTGGACACCATATATTTT	CAIRRQGILDTIYF
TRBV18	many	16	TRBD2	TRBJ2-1	TGTGCCAGCTCACGCGTCCGACTAGCGGGGTACAATGAGCAGTTCTTC	CASSRVRLAGYNEQFF
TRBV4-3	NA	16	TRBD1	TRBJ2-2	TGCGCCAGCAGCCACGGGACAGGGGAACCCAGCGGGGAGCTGTTTTTT	CASSHGTGEPSGELFF
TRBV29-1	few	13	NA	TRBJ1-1	TGCAGCGTTGGAGGACGTTTGAACACTGAAGCTTTCTTT	CSVGGRLNTEAFF
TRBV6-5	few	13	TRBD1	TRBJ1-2	TGTGCCAGCAGTTTCACAGGGGGCCATGGCTACACCTTC	CASSFTGGHGYTF
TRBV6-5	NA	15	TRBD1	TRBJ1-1	TGTGCCAGCAGACAGGGACAGCTGATGAACACTGAAGCTTTCTTT	CASRQGQLMNTEAFF
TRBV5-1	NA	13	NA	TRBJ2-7	TGCGCCAGCAGCCCGACTACTACCTACGAGCAGTACTTC	CASSPTTTYEQYF
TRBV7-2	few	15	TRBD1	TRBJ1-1	TGTGCCAGCTATCGGGACAGGGGGATGAACACTGAAGCTTTCTTT	CASYRDRGMNTEAFF
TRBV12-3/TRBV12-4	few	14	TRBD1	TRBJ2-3	TGTGCCAGCAGGATCCAGGGGGGCACAGATACGCAGTATTTT	CASRIQGGTDTQYF
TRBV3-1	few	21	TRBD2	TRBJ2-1	TGTGCCAGCAGCCAGGTAGGGACTAGCGGGAGTCGGCGGGTGCCCTACAATGAGCAGTTCTTC	CASSQVGTSGSRRVPYNEQFF
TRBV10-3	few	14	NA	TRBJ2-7	TGTGCCATCAGTGATTCAGGGACGGGGTACGAGCAGTACTTC	CAISDSGTGYEQYF
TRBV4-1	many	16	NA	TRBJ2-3	TGCGCCAGCAGCCAAGAGGGGGGCTTTCCTTCAGATACGCAGTATTTT	CASSQEGGFPSDTQYF
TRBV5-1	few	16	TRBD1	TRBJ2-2	TGCGCCAGCAGCTTTACCGGGACAGTCAACACCGGGGAGCTGTTTTTT	CASSFTGTVNTGELFF
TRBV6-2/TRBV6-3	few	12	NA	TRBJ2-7	TGTGCCAGCAGACAGACAGTGAACGAGCAGTACTTC	CASRQTVNEQYF
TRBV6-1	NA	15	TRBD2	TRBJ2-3	TGTGCCAGCAGCGTTCCTAGCGGACTCACAGATACGCAGTATTTT	CASSVPSGLTDTQYF
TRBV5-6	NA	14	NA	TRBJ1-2	TGTGCCAGCAGGGCGGGACTGCCGAACTATGGCTACACCTTC	CASRAGLPNYGYTF
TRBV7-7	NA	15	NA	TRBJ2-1	TGTGCCAGCAGCTTAGGGCAGGCCACCTACAATGAGCAGTTCTTC	CASSLGQATYNEQFF
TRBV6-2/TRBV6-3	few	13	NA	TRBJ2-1	TGTGCCAGCGGAGAACAGGGATTGGGTGAGCAGTTCTTC	CASGEQGLGEQFF
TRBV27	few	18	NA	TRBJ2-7	TGTGCCAGCAGTTTATTAGGGGGGGAAACGACAGGGAGCTACGAGCAGTACTTC	CASSLLGGETTGSYEQYF
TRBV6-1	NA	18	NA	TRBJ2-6	TGTGCCAGCAGTGACCCGGCACAGGTACGCTCTGGGGCCAACGTCCTGACTTTC	CASSDPAQVRSGANVLTF
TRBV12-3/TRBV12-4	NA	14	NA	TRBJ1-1	TGTGCCAGCAGCTGGTGGGGGCGCGACACTGAAGCTTTCTTT	CASSWWGRDTEAFF
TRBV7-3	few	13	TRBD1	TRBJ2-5	TGTGCCAGCAGCCCAGGACAGGCGGAGACCCAGTACTTC	CASSPGQAETQYF
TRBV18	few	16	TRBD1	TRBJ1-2	TGTGCCAGCTCACCACCCAGGGGGGCGCCGGACTATGGCTACACCTTC	CASSPPRGAPDYGYTF
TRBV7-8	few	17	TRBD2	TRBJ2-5	TGTGCCAGCAGCTTAGCCTCGTTAGTTCTAGCGGAAGAGACCCAGTACTTC	CASSLASLVLAEETQYF
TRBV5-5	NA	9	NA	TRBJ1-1	TGTGCCAGCCCGCTGAGAGCTTTCTTT	CASPLRAFF
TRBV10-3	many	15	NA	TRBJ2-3	TGTGCCATCAGTGTTGGCGATACTAGCACAGATACGCAGTATTTT	CAISVGDTSTDTQYF
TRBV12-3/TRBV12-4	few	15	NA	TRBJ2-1	TGTGCCAGCAGTTTTGGTCAGGGTTCCTACAATGAGCAGTTCTTC	CASSFGQGSYNEQFF
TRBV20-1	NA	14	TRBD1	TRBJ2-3	TGCAGTGCTAGACAGGGGGAGAGTCCGGATACGCAGTATTTT	CSARQGESPDTQYF
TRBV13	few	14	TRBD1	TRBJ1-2	TGTGCCAGCAGCTTACGGATGACAGGGGACGGCTACACCTTC	CASSLRMTGDGYTF
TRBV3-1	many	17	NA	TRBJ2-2	TGTGCCAGCAGCCCCTTTGGGGGGAAAGCGAACACCGGGGAGCTGTTTTTT	CASSPFGGKANTGELFF
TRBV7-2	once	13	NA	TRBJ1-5	TGTGCCAGCAGGGAGACAGGTACAGGGCTCCAGCATTTT	CASRETGTGLQHF
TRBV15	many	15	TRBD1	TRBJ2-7	TGTGCCACCAGCAGACCCGGACAGGGGGGGAACGAGCAGTACTTC	CATSRPGQGGNEQYF
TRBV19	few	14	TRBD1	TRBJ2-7	TGTGCCAGTAGCCTGTTAGGACAGGGCTACGAGCAGTACTTC	CASSLLGQGYEQYF
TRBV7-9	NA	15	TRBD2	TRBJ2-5	TGTGCCAGCAGCTTAGCGGGACTAGTCCAAGAGACCCAGTACTTC	CASSLAGLVQETQYF
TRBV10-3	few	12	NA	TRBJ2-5	TGTGCCATCAGTGAGTCGGAGGAGACCCAGTACTTC	CAISESEETQYF
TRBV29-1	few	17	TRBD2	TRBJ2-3	TGCAGCGCACGACAGGGGGGTAGCGGGAGGGGCACAGATACGCAGTATTTT	CSARQGGSGRGTDTQYF
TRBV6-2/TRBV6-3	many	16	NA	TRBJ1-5	TGTGCCAGCAGTTACGGTGTGGCAGGTCAGAATCAGCCCCAGCATTTT	CASSYGVAGQNQPQHF
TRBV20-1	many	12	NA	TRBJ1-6	TGCAGTGCTAGTTTCCGGGATTCACCCCTCCACTTT	CSASFRDSPLHF
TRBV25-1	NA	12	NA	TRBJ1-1	TGTGCCAGCAGTGACAGGGAAACTGAAGCTTTCTTT	CASSDRETEAFF
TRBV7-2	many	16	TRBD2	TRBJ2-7	TGTGCCAGCAGCTTAGGACCTAGCGGGGGACAATACGAGCAGTACTTC	CASSLGPSGGQYEQYF
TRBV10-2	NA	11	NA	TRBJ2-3	TGCGCCACTAGTGGGGGAGATACGCAGTATTTT	CATSGGDTQYF
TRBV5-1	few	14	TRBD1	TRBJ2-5	TGCGCCAGCAGCTTGGAGGGACAGCAAGAGACCCAGTACTTC	CASSLEGQQETQYF
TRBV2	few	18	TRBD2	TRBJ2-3	TGTGCCAGCAGTGAAGCGGCACTAGCGGGAGGCGGCACAGATACGCAGTATTTT	CASSEAALAGGGTDTQYF
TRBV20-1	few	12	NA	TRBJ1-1	TGCCTATTAGGGGGTGGGAACACTGAAGCTTTCTTT	CLLGGGNTEAFF
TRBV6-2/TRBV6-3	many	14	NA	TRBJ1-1	TGTGCCAGCAGTTCCCCGAGAGCCTACACTGAAGCTTTCTTT	CASSSPRAYTEAFF
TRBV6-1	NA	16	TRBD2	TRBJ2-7	TGTGCCAGCAGGGAATCGACTAGCGGACTCTCCTACGAGCAGTACTTC	CASRESTSGLSYEQYF
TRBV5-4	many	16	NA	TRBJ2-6	TGTGCCAGCAGCCGGGACCCGTTCTCTGGGGCCAACGTCCTGACTTTC	CASSRDPFSGANVLTF
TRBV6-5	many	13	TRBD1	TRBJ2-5	TGTGCCAGCAGTTCGGACAGGGGAGAGACCCAGTACTTC	CASSSDRGETQYF
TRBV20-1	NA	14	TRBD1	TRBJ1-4	TGCAGTGCCCGGGACAGCTCAACTAATGAAAAACTGTTTTTT	CSARDSSTNEKLFF
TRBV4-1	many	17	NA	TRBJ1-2	TGCGCCAGCAGCCAAGATCCGGGCAGCCTTACCGACTATGGCTACACCTTC	CASSQDPGSLTDYGYTF
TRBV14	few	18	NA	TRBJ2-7	TGTGCCAGCAGCCAAGATCGGGGTGGGGCCCTATCATCCTACGAGCAGTACTTC	CASSQDRGGALSSYEQYF
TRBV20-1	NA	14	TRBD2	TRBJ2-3	TGCAGTGCCAAAACTAGCGGACTGGAAGATACGCAGTATTTT	CSAKTSGLEDTQYF